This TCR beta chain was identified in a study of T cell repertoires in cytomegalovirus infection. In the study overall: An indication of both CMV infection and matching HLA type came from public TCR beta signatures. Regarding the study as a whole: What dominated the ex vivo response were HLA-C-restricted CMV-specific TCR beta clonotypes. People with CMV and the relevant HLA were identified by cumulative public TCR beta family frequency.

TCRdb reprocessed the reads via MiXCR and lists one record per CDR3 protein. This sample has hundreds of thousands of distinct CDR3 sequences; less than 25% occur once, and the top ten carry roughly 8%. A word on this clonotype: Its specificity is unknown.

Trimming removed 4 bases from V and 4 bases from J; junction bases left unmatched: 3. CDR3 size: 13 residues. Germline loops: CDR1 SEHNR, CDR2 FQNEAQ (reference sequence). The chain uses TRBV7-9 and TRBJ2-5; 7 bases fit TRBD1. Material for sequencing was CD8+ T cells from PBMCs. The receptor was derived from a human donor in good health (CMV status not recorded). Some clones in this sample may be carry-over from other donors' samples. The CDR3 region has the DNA TGTGCCAGCAGCTCACGACAGGGAGAGACCCAGTACTTC. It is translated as CASSSRQGETQYF.